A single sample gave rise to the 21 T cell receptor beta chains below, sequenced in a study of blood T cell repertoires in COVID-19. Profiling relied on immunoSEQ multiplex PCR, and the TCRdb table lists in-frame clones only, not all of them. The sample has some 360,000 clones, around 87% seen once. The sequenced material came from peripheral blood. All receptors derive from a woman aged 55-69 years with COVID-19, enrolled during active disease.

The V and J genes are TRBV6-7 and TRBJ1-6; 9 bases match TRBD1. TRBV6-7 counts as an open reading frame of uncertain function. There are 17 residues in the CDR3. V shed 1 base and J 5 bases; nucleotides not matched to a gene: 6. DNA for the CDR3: TGTGCCAGCAGTTACTTCTCCTGGACAGGGGATAATTCACCCCTCCACTTT. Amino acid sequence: CASSYFSWTGDNSPLHF.

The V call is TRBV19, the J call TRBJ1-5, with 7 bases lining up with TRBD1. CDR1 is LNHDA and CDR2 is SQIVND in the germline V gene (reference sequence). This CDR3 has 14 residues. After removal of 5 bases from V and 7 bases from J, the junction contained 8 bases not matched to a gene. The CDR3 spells CASSSDRVGQPQHF. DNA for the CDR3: TGTGCCAGTAGTTCTGACAGGGTAGGCCAGCCCCAGCATTTT.

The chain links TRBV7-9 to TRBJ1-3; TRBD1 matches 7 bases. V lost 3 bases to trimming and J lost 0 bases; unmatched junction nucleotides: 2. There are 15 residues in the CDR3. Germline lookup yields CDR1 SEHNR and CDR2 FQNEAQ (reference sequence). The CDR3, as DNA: TGTGCCAGCAGCTTGGGACAGTACTCTGGAAACACCATATATTTT. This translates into CASSLGQYSGNTIYF.

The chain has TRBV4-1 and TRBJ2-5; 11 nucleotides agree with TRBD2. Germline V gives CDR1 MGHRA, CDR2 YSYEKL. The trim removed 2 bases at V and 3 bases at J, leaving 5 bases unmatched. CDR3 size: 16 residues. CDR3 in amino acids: CASSQITSGGEETQYF. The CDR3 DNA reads TGCGCCAGCAGCCAAATAACTAGCGGGGGCGAAGAGACCCAGTACTTC.

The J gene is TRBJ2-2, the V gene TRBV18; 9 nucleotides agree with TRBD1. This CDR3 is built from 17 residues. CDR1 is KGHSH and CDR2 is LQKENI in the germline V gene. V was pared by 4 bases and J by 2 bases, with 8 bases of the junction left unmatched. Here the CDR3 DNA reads TGTGCCAGCTCACGAAATCCGGGACAGGGTAACACCGGGGAGCTGTTTTTT. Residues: CASSRNPGQGNTGELFF. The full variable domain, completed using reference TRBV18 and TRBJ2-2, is NAGVMQNPRHLVRRRGQEARLRCSPMKGHSHVYWYRQLPEEGLKFMVYLQKENIIDESGMPKERFSAEFPKEGPSILRIQQVVRGDSAAYFCASSRNPGQGNTGELFFGEGSRLTVL.

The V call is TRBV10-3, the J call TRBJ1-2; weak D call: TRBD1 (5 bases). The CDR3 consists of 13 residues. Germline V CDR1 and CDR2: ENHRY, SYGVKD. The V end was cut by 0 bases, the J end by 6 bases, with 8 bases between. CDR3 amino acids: CAISESAGNGYTF. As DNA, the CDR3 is TGTGCCATCAGTGAGTCGGCAGGGAATGGCTACACCTTC.

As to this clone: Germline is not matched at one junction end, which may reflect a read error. The CDR3 sequence is CASSFRGQVDF. For the CDR3, the DNA is TGTGCCAGCAGCTTTAGGGGGCAAGTTGACTTC. The rearrangement joins TRBV13 to TRBJ2-7; 7 bases are a match to TRBD1. CDR3 length: 11 amino acids. Germline CDR1 and CDR2: PRHDT and FYEKMQ (reference sequence).

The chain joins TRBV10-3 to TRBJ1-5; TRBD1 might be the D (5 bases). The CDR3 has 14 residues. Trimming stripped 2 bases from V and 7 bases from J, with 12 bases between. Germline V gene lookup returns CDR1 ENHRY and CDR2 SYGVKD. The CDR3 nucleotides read TGTGCCATCAGTGAGGGGCAGGGCTGGCAGCCCCAGCATTTT. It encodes CAISEGQGWQPQHF.

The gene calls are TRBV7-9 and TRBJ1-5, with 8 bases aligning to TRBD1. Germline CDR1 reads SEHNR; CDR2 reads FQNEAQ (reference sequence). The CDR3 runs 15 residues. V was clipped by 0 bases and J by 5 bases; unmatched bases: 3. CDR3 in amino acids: CASSLAVTGDQPQHF. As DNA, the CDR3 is TGTGCCAGCAGCTTAGCGGTGACAGGGGATCAGCCCCAGCATTTT.

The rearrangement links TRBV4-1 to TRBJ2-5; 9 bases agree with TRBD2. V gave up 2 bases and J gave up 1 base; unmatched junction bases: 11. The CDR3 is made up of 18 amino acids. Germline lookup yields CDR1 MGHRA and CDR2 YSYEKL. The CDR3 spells CASSQWGFSGGIQETQYF. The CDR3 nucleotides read TGCGCCAGCAGCCAATGGGGATTTAGCGGGGGAATCCAAGAGACCCAGTACTTC.

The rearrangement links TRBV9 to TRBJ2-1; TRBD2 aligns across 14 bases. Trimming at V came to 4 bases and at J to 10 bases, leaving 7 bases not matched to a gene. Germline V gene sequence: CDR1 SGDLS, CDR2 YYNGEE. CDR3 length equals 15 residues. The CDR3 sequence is CASSPEGLAGEEQFF. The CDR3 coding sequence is TGTGCCAGCAGCCCCGAGGGACTAGCGGGGGAAGAGCAGTTCTTC.

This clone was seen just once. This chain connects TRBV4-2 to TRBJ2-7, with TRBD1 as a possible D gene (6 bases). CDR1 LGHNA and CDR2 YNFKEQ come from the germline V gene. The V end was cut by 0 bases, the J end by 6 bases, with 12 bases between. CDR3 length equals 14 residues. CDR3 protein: CASSQETQGLEQYF. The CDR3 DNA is TGTGCCAGCAGCCAAGAGACACAGGGTCTCGAGCAGTACTTC.

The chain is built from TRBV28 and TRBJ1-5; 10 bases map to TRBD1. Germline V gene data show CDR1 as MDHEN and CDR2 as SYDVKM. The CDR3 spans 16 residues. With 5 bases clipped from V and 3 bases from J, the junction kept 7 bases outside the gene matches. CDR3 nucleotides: TGTGCCAGCAGTCCGAGGGGACAGGGGAACAATCAGCCCCAGCATTTT. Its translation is CASSPRGQGNNQPQHF.

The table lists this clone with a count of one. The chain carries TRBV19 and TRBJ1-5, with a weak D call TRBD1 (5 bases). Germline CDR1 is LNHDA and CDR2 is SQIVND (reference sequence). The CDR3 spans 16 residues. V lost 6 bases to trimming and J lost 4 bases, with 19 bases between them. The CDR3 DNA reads TGTGCCAGTAGGAGGGCCACGGGGGTGGATAATCAGCCCCAGCATTTT. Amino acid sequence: CASRRATGVDNQPQHF.

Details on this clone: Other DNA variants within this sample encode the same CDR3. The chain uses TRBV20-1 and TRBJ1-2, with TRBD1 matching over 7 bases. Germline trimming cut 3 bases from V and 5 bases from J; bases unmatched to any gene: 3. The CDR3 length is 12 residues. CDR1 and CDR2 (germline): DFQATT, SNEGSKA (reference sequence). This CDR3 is CSASRQGYGYTF. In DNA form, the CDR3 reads TGCAGTGCTAGTCGACAGGGATATGGCTACACCTTC.

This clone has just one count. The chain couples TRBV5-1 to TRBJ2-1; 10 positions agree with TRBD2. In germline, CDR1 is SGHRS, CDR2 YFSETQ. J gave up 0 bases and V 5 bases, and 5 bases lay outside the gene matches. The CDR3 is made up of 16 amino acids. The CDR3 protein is CASRASGGTSYNEQFF. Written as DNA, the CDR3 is TGCGCCAGCAGGGCTAGCGGGGGAACCTCCTACAATGAGCAGTTCTTC.

This chain's CDR3 is CASSSRVGPQHF. DNA for the CDR3: TGTGCCAGCAGTAGCAGGGTTGGGCCCCAGCATTTT. The rearrangement links TRBV27 to TRBJ1-5; maybe TRBD1 (5 bases). Germline CDR1 MNHEY, CDR2 SMNVEV (reference sequence). This CDR3 contains 12 residues. With 5 bases removed from V and 9 bases from J, the gap between germline ends came to 11 bases.

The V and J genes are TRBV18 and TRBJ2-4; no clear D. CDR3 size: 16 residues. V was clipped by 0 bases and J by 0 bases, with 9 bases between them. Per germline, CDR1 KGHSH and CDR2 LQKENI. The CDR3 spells CASSPPERLAKNIQYF. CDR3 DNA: TGTGCCAGCTCACCACCGGAGAGGCTAGCCAAAAACATTCAGTACTTC.

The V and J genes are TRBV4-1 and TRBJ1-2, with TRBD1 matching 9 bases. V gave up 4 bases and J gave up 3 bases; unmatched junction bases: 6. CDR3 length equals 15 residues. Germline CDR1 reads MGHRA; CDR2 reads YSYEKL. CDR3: CASSRPGQGDYGYTF. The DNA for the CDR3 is TGCGCCAGCAGCCGCCCGGGACAGGGAGACTATGGCTACACCTTC.

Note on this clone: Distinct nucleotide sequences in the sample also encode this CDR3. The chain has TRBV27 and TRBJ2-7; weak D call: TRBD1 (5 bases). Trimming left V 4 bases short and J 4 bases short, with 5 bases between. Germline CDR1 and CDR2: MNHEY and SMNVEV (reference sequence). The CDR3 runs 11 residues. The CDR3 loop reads CASSSGYEQYF. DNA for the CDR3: TGTGCCAGCAGTTCAGGGTACGAGCAGTACTTC.

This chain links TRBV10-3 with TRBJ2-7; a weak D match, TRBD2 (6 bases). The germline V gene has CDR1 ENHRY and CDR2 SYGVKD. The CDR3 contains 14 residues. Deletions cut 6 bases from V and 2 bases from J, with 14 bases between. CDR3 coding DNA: TGTGCCATCAGCTCCGGGACTCTCCCCTACGAGCAGTACTTC. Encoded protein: CAISSGTLPYEQYF.